A single sample is the source of the 8 T cell receptor beta chains below, sequenced in a study of T cells after yellow fever vaccination. TCRdb re-analysed the 5' RACE reads in MiXCR, keeping a single row per CDR3 protein. The table has some 250,000 distinct CDR3 sequences, 6.9% seen once; the top ten hold around 0.9%. This material consisted of CD4+ T cells sorted from PBMCs, taken 15 days after the yellow fever booster vaccination. Every receptor here comes from a man younger than 40 who received the YFV17D yellow fever vaccine.

This clonotype has at least ten counts. The V gene is TRBV5-1, the J gene TRBJ1-4; D may be TRBD1 (5 bases). Germline V gives CDR1 SGHRS, CDR2 YFSETQ. The CDR3 loop spans 14 amino acids. V lost 2 bases, J lost 3 bases, and 8 bases lay in between. The CDR3: CASSLQESNEKLFF. CDR3 DNA: TGCGCCAGCAGCTTACAGGAGTCTAATGAAAAACTGTTTTTT. Looking up the rest from reference TRBV5-1 and TRBJ1-4 gives the full variable domain: KAGVTQTPRYLIKTRGQQVTLSCSPISGHRSVSWYQQTPGQGLQFLFEYFSETQRNKGNFPGRFSGRQFSNSRSEMNVSTLELGDSALYLCASSLQESNEKLFFGSGTQLSVL.

This clonotype was seen ten or more times. The V call is TRBV20-1, the J call TRBJ2-1; TRBD2 aligns across 10 bases. The CDR3 has 17 residues. V was clipped by 4 bases and J by 1 base; unmatched bases: 10. Germline CDR1 reads DFQATT; CDR2 reads SNEGSKA (reference sequence). Written as DNA, the CDR3 is TGCAGTGCTATTGTAGCGGGAGGATCCTTTTCCTACAATGAGCAGTTCTTC. Translating gives CSAIVAGGSFSYNEQFF.

The chain combines TRBV7-2 with TRBJ2-7, with 7 bases identical to TRBD2. Trimming at V came to 1 base and at J to 4 bases, leaving 7 bases not matched to a gene. CDR3 size: 15 residues. Germline V lookup: CDR1 SGHTA, CDR2 FQGNSA. This CDR3 reads CASSLGGGSGYEQYF. CDR3 in DNA: TGTGCCAGCAGCTTAGGAGGCGGGAGCGGGTACGAGCAGTACTTC.

CDR3: CASSHVTSGRGEETQYF. DNA of the CDR3: TGTGCCAGCAGCCACGTGACTAGCGGGAGAGGGGAAGAGACCCAGTACTTC. The J gene is TRBJ2-5, the V gene TRBV3-1; TRBD2 matches 12 bases. V shed 3 bases and J 3 bases; nucleotides not matched to a gene: 8. This CDR3 has 17 residues. The germline gives CDR1 LGHDT, CDR2 YNNKEL (reference sequence).

This clonotype was picked up many times. The chain uses TRBV7-9 and TRBJ2-3; D is possibly TRBD2 (6 bases). CDR3 length: 15 residues. Trimming pared 7 bases from V and 4 bases from J, leaving 18 bases between. Germline V gene data show CDR1 as SEHNR and CDR2 as FQNEAQ (reference sequence). CDR3 coding DNA: TGTGCCAGCAAATTTTTAGACGGGAGCTCAGATACGCAGTATTTT. Residues: CASKFLDGSSDTQYF.

Ten or more counts support this clonotype. The chain couples TRBV27 to TRBJ2-2; D assignment may be TRBD1 or TRBD2 (5 bases each). The CDR3 spans 18 residues. Trimming left V 6 bases short and J 3 bases short, with 23 bases between. Germline CDR1 is MNHEY and CDR2 is SMNVEV (reference sequence). CDR3 sequence reads: CASRPLAGRVGHTGELFF. DNA for the CDR3: TGTGCCAGCAGGCCCTTGGCGGGCAGGGTCGGTCACACCGGGGAGCTGTTTTTT.

The chain uses TRBV7-6 and TRBJ2-4; D is undetermined. Germline lookup yields CDR1 SGHVS and CDR2 FNYEAQ. V was trimmed by 5 bases and J by 7 bases, leaving 12 bases between them. This CDR3 contains 13 residues. This CDR3 is CASSPPSRNIQYF. CDR3 nucleotide sequence: TGTGCCAGCAGCCCCCCGTCGCGGAACATTCAGTACTTC.

In this sample, this clonotype turned up a few times. The chain recombines TRBV20-1 with TRBJ2-5; 7 bases are shared with TRBD2. This CDR3 spans 13 amino acids. Looked up from germline, CDR1 is DFQATT and CDR2 is SNEGSKA (reference sequence). With 5 bases clipped from V and 10 bases from J, the junction kept 13 bases outside the gene matches. CDR3 sequence: CSASRTPGGNQYF. The CDR3 DNA follows: TGCAGTGCTTCGCGGACGCCCGGGGGGAACCAGTACTTC.